The entry below describes one TCR beta chain. Its antigen is currently unknown. Extracted RNA was reverse transcribed, and the resulting cDNA served as sequencing template. Sequencing was performed with immunoSEQ multiplex PCR; in TCRdb, only in-frame clones are kept and a portion is missing. The data contain about 190,000 clones, more than 55% of them singletons. The data belong to a study of CD8+ T cells in alopecia areata. Study-wide results and caveats: Among the 100 top clones, expanded CD8+ clones, like scalp clonality, were significantly decreased by tofacitinib. Persistence in scalp and blood during tofacitinib was observed for many expanded lesional clones. Normal skin's resident alphabeta T cells are also sequenced in scalp samples.

The treatment here: oral pan-JAK inhibitor, 5-10 mg twice daily. Alopecia areata patients provided lesional scalp punch biopsies and peripheral blood, both collected for the study. Trimming cost V 4 bases and J 2 bases, with 13 bases left between them. Germline V gene lookup returns CDR1 SGDLS and CDR2 YYNGEE. The CDR3 totals 15 residues. The material was CD4+ T cells sorted from blood, obtained at week 4, from a patient treated with tofacitinib. This clonotype was obtained from a human donor with alopecia areata. This chain connects TRBV9 to TRBJ2-1; maybe TRBD1 (5 bases). CDR3: CASSPGQGTYNEQFF. As DNA, the CDR3 is TGTGCCAGCAGCCCCGGGCAGGGCACCTACAATGAGCAGTTCTTC.